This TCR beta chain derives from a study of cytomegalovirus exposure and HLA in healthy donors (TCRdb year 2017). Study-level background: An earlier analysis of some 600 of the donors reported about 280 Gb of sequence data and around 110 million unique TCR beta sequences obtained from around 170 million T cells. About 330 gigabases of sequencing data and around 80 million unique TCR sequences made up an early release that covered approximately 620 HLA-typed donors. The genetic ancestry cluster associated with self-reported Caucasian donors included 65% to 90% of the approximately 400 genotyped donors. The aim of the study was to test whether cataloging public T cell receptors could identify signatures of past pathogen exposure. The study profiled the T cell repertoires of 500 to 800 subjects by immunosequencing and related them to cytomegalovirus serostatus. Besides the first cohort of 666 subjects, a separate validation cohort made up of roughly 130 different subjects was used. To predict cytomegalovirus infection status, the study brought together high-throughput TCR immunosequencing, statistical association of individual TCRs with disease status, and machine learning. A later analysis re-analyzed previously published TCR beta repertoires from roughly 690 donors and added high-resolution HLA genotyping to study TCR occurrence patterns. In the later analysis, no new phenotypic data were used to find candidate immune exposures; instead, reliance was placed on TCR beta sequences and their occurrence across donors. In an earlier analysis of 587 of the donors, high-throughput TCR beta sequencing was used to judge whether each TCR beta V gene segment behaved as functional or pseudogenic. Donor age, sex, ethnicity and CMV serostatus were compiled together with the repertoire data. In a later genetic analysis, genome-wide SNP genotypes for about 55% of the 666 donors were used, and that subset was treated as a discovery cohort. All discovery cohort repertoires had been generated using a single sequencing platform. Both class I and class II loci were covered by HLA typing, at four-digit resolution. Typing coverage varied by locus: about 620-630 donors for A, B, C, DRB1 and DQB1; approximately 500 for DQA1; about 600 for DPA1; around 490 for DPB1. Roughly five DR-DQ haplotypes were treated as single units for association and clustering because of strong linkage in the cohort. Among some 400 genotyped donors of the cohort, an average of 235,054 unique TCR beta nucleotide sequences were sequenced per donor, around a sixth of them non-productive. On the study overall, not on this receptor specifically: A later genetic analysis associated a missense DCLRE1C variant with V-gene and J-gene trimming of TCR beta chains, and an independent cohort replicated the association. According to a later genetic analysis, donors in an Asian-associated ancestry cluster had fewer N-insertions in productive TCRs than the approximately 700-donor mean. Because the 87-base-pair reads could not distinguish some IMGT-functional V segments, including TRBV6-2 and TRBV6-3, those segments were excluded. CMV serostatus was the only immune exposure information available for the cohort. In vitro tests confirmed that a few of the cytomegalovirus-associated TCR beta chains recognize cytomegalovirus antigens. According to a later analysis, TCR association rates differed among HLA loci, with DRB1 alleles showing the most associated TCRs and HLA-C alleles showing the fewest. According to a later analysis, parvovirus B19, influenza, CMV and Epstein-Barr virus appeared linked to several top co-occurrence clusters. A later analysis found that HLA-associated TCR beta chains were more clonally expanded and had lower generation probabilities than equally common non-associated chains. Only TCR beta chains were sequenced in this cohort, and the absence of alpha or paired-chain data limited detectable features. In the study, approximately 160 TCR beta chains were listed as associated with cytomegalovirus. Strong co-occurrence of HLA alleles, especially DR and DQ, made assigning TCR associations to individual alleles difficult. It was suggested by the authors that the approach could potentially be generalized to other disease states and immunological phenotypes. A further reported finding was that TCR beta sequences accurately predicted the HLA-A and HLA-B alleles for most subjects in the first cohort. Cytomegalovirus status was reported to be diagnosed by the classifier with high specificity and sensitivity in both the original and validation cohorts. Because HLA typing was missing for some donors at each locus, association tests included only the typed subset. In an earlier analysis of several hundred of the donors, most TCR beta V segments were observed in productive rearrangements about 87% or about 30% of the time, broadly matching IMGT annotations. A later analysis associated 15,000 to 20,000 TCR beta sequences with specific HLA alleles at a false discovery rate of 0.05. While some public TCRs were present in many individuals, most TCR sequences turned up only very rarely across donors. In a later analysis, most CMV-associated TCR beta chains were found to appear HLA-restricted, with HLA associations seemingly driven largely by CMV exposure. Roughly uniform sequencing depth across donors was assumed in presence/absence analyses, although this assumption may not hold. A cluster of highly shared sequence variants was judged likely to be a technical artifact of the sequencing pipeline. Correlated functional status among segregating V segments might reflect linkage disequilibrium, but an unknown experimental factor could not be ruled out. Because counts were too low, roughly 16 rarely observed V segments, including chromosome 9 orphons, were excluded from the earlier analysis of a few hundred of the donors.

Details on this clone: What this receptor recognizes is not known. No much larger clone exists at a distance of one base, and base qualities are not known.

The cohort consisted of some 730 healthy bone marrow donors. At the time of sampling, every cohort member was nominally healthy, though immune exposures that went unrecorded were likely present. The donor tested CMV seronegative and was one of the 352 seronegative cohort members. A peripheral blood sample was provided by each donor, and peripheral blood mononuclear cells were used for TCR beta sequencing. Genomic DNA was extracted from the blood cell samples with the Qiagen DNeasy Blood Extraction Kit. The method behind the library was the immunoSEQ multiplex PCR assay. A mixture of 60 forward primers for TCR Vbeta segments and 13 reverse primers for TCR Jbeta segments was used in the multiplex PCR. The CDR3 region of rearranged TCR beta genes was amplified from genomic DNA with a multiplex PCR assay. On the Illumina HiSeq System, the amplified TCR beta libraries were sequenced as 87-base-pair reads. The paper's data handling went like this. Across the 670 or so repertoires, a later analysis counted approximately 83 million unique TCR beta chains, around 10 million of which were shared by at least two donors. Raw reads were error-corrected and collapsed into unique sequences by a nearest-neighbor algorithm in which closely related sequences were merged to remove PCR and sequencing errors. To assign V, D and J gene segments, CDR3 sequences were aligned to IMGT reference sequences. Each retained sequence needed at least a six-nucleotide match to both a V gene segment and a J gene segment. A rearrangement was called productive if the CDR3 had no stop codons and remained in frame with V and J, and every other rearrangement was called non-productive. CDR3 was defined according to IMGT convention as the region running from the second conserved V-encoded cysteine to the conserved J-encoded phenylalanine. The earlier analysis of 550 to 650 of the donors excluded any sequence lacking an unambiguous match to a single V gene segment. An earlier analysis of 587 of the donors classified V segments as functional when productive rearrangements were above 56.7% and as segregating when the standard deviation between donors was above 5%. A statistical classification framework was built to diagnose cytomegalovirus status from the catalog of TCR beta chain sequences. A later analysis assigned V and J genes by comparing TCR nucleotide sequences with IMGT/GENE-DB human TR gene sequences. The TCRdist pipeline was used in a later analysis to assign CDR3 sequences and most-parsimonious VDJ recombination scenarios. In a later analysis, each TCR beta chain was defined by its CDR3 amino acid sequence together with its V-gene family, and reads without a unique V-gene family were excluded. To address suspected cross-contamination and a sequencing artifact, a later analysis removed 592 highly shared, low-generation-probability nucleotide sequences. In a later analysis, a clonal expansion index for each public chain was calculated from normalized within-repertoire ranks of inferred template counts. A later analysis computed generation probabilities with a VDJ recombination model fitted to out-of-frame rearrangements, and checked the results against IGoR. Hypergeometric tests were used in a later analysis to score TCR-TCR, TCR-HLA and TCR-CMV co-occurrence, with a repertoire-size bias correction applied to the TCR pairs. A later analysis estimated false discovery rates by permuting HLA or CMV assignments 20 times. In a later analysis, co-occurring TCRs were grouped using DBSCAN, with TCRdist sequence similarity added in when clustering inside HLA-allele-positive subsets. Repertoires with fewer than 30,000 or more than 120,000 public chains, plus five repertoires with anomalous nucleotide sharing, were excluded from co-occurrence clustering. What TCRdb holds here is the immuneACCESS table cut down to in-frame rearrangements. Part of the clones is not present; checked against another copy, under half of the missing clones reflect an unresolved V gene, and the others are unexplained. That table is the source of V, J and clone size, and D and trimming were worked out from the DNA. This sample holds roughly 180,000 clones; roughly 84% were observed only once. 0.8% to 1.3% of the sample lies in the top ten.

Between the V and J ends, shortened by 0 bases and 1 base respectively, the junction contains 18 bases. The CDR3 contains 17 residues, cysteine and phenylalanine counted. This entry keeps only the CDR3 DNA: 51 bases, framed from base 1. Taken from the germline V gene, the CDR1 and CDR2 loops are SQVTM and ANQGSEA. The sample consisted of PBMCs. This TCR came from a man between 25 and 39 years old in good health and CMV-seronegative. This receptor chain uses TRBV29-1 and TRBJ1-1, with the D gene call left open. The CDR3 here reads CSVEDTFIRSGNTEAFF. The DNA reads TGCAGCGTTGAAGATACCTTTATTAGGAGTGGGAACACTGAAGCTTTCTTT. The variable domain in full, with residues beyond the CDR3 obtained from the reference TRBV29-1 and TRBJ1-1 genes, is SAVISQKPSRDICQRGTSLTIQCQVDSQVTMMFWYRQQPGQSLTLIATANQGSEATYESGFVIDKFPISRPNLTFSTLTVSNMSPEDSSIYLCSVEDTFIRSGNTEAFFGQGTRLTVV.